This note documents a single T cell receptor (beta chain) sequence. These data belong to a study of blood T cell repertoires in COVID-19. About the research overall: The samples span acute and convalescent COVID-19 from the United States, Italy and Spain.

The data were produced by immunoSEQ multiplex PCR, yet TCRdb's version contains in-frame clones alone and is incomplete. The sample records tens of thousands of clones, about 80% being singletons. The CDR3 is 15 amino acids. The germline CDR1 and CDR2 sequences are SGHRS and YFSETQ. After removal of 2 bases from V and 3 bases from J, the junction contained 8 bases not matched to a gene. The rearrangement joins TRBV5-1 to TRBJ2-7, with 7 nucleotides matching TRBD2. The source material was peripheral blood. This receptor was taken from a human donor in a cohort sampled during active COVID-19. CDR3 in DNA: TGCGCCAGCAGCTTCTACCCCGGGACTAACTACGAGCAGTACTTC. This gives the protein CASSFYPGTNYEQYF.